This entry features one TCR beta chain sequence. The sample comes from a study of T cell changes during pregnancy in multiple sclerosis. Trimming removed 3 bases at V and 0 bases at J, with 17 bases between. Germline CDR1 LNHDA, CDR2 SQIVND (reference sequence). This CDR3 comprises 17 residues. Here immunoSEQ multiplex PCR was the method, and the copy in TCRdb shows in-frame clones only, minus some. The data contain tens of thousands of clones, around 92% of them singletons. V and J are TRBV19 and TRBJ1-1, with unresolved D. The receptor comes from a female donor in good health, enrolled as a control in a pregnancy study. The material was peripheral blood, obtained in the third trimester of pregnancy. In nucleotides, the CDR3 is TGTGCCAGTAGTATCGGGAGGGCAAGGGCGGTGAACACTGAAGCTTTCTTT. Amino acids: CASSIGRARAVNTEAFF.